This passage covers 9 T cell receptor beta chains from one sample sequenced in a study of Ad26.COV2.S vaccination and SARS-CoV-2 variants (dated by TCRdb to 2020 to 2023). The library was made by the immunoSEQ multiplex PCR assay. Imported from immuneACCESS, the table was reduced by TCRdb to in-frame sequences with V and J called. These copies leave out some clones; in studies compared against another copy, an unresolved V gene accounts for under half, and the cause of the remainder is not known. The sample table contains roughly 700,000 clones; only one count was recorded for roughly 90% of them. Approximately 1.5% of the sample belongs to the ten largest clones. The treatment or condition label, as the study defines it: over 15 received Ad26.COV2.S at low or high dose, single or two shots; about 5 received placebo; per-sample allocation not given. Repertoires of vaccine and placebo recipients were sequenced from samples taken on day 63 after the first injection.

The input for sequencing was peripheral blood, taken in a trial of Ad26.COV2.S vaccine versus placebo. These receptors were collected from a person aged 18-65 years who received the Ad26.COV2.S COVID-19 vaccine or a placebo.

V gene TRBV6-1 combines with J gene TRBJ2-3; the D gene is possibly TRBD1 (6 bases). The V end lost 1 base, the J end lost 4 bases, and 12 bases lay between the germline ends. The CDR3 has 15 residues. The germline CDR1 and CDR2 sequences are MNHNS and SASEGT. The CDR3, as DNA: TGTGCCAGCAGTGAAGTAGGCAGGGGATCAGATACGCAGTATTTT. Protein product: CASSEVGRGSDTQYF.

The CDR3 region is CASSYGQGYNEQFF. The CDR3 coding sequence is TGTGCCAGCAGTTACGGGCAGGGCTACAATGAGCAGTTCTTC. This chain connects TRBV6-5 to TRBJ2-1; possible D gene TRBD1, 5 bases. Looked up from germline, CDR1 is MNHEY and CDR2 is SVGAGI. Trimming shortened V by 2 bases and J by 3 bases, and 8 bases separated the two germline ends. This CDR3 has 14 residues.

J is TRBJ2-1 and V is TRBV29-1; D is ambiguous. The ends were cut back, 4 bases at V and 9 bases at J, with 10 bases in the middle. Germline values: CDR1 SQVTM, CDR2 ANQGSEA. The CDR3 runs to 11 residues. CDR3 nucleotide sequence: TGCAGCGTTGTTTTGGGTGGTGAGCAGTTCTTC. Protein sequence: CSVVLGGEQFF.

Points on this clone: This sample includes further DNA sequences coding for the same CDR3. The chain combines TRBV7-9 with TRBJ1-2, with 9 bases matching TRBD1. J gave up 7 bases and V 0 bases, and 3 bases lay outside the gene matches. The CDR3 is 14 residues long. Germline V gives CDR1 SEHNR, CDR2 FQNEAQ (reference sequence). This chain's CDR3 is CASSLATGGGGYTF. Here the CDR3 DNA reads TGTGCCAGCAGCTTAGCAACAGGGGGCGGTGGCTACACCTTC. Full variable domain (missing parts from reference TRBV7-9 and TRBJ1-2): DTGVSQNPRHKITKRGQNVTFRCDPISEHNRLYWYRQTLGQGPEFLTYFQNEAQLEKSRLLSDRFSAERPKGSFSTLEIQRTEQGDSAMYLCASSLATGGGGYTFGSGTRLTVV.

V is TRBV5-4 and J is TRBJ2-5; D tentatively fits TRBD1 or TRBD2 (6 bases each). The length of the CDR3 is 15 residues. V was pared by 5 bases and J by 1 base, with 15 bases between. Per germline, CDR1 SGHNT and CDR2 YYREEE (reference sequence). The CDR3 DNA reads TGTGCCAGCAGTCGAGGAGGGGGGACCCAAGAGACCCAGTACTTC. Its protein product is CASSRGGGTQETQYF.

V usage is TRBV27 and J usage is TRBJ2-7; 11 bases align to TRBD2. The CDR3 loop spans 16 amino acids. The V gene end was trimmed by 1 base and the J gene end by 5 bases; junction bases not matched to a gene: 7. In germline, CDR1 is MNHEY, CDR2 SMNVEV (reference sequence). CDR3 protein: CASSLYLAGGLNEQYF. DNA for the CDR3: TGTGCCAGCAGTTTATATCTAGCGGGAGGTCTGAACGAGCAGTACTTC.

The gene calls are TRBV6-2 or TRBV6-3 and TRBJ1-5; TRBD1 matches at 7 bases. V was clipped by 1 base and J by 5 bases; unmatched bases: 5. This CDR3 has 15 residues. Looked up from germline, CDR1 is MNHEY and CDR2 is SVGEGT. The CDR3 region has the DNA TGTGCCAGCAGTTACTTTGGACAGGATTATCAGCCCCAGCATTTT. This translates into CASSYFGQDYQPQHF.

As concerns this clone: This sample includes further DNA sequences coding for the same CDR3. The chain joins TRBV19 to TRBJ2-3, with D unresolved. The germline V gene has CDR1 LNHDA and CDR2 SQIVND (reference sequence). V lost 3 bases, J lost 6 bases, and 7 bases lay in between. This CDR3 is built from 12 residues. CDR3 in amino acids: CASSIGPDTQYF. DNA of the CDR3: TGTGCCAGTAGTATCGGGCCGGATACGCAGTATTTT.

This chain joins TRBV6-6 and TRBJ2-5, with unresolved D. V shed 1 base and J shed 1 base, with 7 bases lying between them. Germline V gene data show CDR1 as MNHNY and CDR2 as SVGAGI (reference sequence). This CDR3 is built from 14 residues. The CDR3 DNA is TGTGCCAGCAGTTACTGGCAGGCCCAAGAGACCCAGTACTTC. As protein: CASSYWQAQETQYF.